This TCR beta chain was sequenced for a study of T cell responses to AZD1222 COVID-19 vaccine. The protocol was immunoSEQ multiplex PCR, while the TCRdb copy is restricted to in-frame clones and leaves out a portion. The sample holds roughly 150,000 clones, roughly 92% seen once. On this clone itself: The antigen remains unidentified.

Whole-study findings and limits: Elevations in Spike-specific TCR breadth and depth followed administration of two AZD1222 doses. Seropositivity was recorded at baseline in only 6 or 7 AZD1222 recipients. The study reported that nearly half of spike-specific TCRs target unmutated variant regions. Clonal diversity may have been underestimated, and the donors were mostly white British, with more females than males.

CDR1 and CDR2 (germline): MNHEY, SMNVEV (reference sequence). The CDR3 extends over 15 amino acids. Trimming removed 3 bases at V and 7 bases at J, with 16 bases between. The sample here was peripheral blood, taken on day 0 of AZD1222 vaccination. This clonotype originated in an adult in good health. This rearrangement joins TRBV27 to TRBJ1-5, with TRBD1 as a possible D gene (5 bases). This CDR3 reads CASSLEGPPDQPQHF. The CDR3 DNA reads as TGTGCCAGCAGTTTGGAGGGGCCTCCTGACCAGCCCCAGCATTTT.